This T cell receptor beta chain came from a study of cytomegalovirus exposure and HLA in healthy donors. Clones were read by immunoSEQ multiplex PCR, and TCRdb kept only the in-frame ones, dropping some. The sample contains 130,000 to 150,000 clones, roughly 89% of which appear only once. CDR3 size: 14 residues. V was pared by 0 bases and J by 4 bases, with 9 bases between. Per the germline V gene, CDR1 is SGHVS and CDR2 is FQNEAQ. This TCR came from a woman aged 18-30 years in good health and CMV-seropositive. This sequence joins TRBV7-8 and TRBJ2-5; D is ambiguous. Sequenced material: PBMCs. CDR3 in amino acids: CASSLASFLETQYF. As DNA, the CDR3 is TGTGCCAGCAGCTTAGCCTCGTTTTTAGAGACCCAGTACTTC. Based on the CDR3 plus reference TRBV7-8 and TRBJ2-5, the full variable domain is GAGVSQSPRYKVAKRGQDVALRCDPISGHVSLFWYQQALGQGPEFLTYFQNEAQLDKSGLPSDRFFAERPEGSVSTLKIQRTQQEDSAVYLCASSLASFLETQYFGPGTRLLVL.